The rows below give T cell receptor beta chains drawn from one sample of a study of blood T cells in healthy people across ages. MiXCR was run by TCRdb on the 5' RACE reads, yielding one entry per CDR3 protein. The data hold about 1.8 million distinct CDR3 sequences, with about 50% observed a single time. Sequencing was performed on blood. The receptors were sampled from a woman aged 40 to 50 in good health. Each CDR3 is given with its conserved first and last residue. Fields, in order: clone size, J gene, D gene, V gene, CDR3 DNA, CDR3 protein. The D gene is left open where the match is weak. Rows give clone size only sometimes, using once, few, many, or a class for an expanded clone.

NA | TRBJ2-1 | NA | TRBV6-2/TRBV6-3 | TGTGCCAGCAGCCGATCTAGTTATAGCTCCTACAATGAGCAGTTCTTC | CASSRSSYSSYNEQFF
NA | TRBJ2-5 | NA | TRBV9 | TGTGCCAGCAGCATCGGGACCAACCAAGAGACCCAGTACTTC | CASSIGTNQETQYF
NA | TRBJ1-2 | TRBD1 | TRBV6-2/TRBV6-3 | TGTGCCAGCATGGGAACCGGGACAGGGAGGATTGGCTACACCTTC | CASMGTGTGRIGYTF
once | TRBJ1-2 | TRBD1 | TRBV25-1 | TGTGCCAGCACTAAAAGAGGGGGACAGGGGTGGAGTGGCTACACCTTC | CASTKRGGQGWSGYTF
once | TRBJ2-1 | NA | TRBV5-1 | TGCGCCAGCAGCTTAGTTAGGAGAAACAATGAGCAGTTCTTC | CASSLVRRNNEQFF
few | TRBJ1-2 | NA | TRBV9 | TGTGCCAGCAGTGTTGGGACGGCCGACTATGGCTACACCTTC | CASSVGTADYGYTF
NA | TRBJ1-2 | NA | TRBV25-1 | TGTGCCAGCAGTGATACGGGGAGCTATGGCTACACCTTC | CASSDTGSYGYTF
NA | TRBJ2-3 | TRBD1 | TRBV18 | TGTGCCAGCTCTCCCGGCACAGGGGGCACGGGAAGAAATACGCAGTATTTT | CASSPGTGGTGRNTQYF
NA | TRBJ2-3 | TRBD2 | TRBV7-2 | TGTGCCAGCAGACCCACGGGGGGACATACGCAGTATTTT | CASRPTGGHTQYF
few | TRBJ2-4 | NA | TRBV29-1 | TGCAGCGTTTCTGGTGCCGGGACAAAAAACATTCAGTACTTC | CSVSGAGTKNIQYF
NA | TRBJ1-4 | NA | TRBV20-1 | TGCAGTGCTAGAGATCCCAGGGGAGCGGGTGAAAAACTGTTTTTT | CSARDPRGAGEKLFF
NA | TRBJ2-3 | NA | TRBV12-3/TRBV12-4 | TGTGCCAGCAGTTGGACGGAGTCGACAGATACGCAGTATTTT | CASSWTESTDTQYF
NA | TRBJ2-3 | TRBD2 | TRBV4-2 | TGTGCCAGCAGCCCAAGGCTGTGGTCTAGCGGGGGAACGGGCGCAGATACGCAGTATTTT | CASSPRLWSSGGTGADTQYF
few | TRBJ1-2 | NA | TRBV11-1 | TGTGCCAGCAGCCCTACGGGGGGCGAGAGTGGCTACACCTTC | CASSPTGGESGYTF
NA | TRBJ2-1 | NA | TRBV20-1 | TGCAGTGCTACCTTCGGGACTCACTCCTACAATGAGCAGTTCTTC | CSATFGTHSYNEQFF
once | TRBJ2-2 | TRBD2 | TRBV4-3 | TGCGCCAGCAGCCAAACGGGACTAGCGGCGAACACCGGGGAGCTGTTTTTT | CASSQTGLAANTGELFF
once | TRBJ2-7 | NA | TRBV5-1 | TGCGCCAGCAGACTGGACGGCTCCTACGAGCAGTACTTC | CASRLDGSYEQYF
NA | TRBJ2-4 | NA | TRBV20-1 | TGCAGTGCTAGAAGGTCAAACATAGCCAAAAACATTCAGTACTTC | CSARRSNIAKNIQYF
NA | TRBJ2-7 | NA | TRBV2 | TGTGCCACTCGGGGTGAGGGGATAAACTACGAGCAGTACTTC | CATRGEGINYEQYF
few | TRBJ2-4 | NA | TRBV7-2 | TGTGCCAGCAGTTGGGGAGAGGGGAAACAAAACATTCAGTACTTC | CASSWGEGKQNIQYF
few | TRBJ2-3 | NA | TRBV4-3 | TGCGCCAGCAGCCAACGATCAAGCACAGATACGCAGTATTTT | CASSQRSSTDTQYF
NA | TRBJ2-1 | NA | TRBV5-6 | TGTGCCAGCAGCTTGGCAATCGGGGGCTCCTACAATGAGCAGTTCTTC | CASSLAIGGSYNEQFF
few | TRBJ1-2 | NA | TRBV4-3 | TGCGCCAGCAGCCAAGATAGCGCCGAGGGACAAGTTAACTATGGCTACACCTTC | CASSQDSAEGQVNYGYTF
many | TRBJ2-5 | NA | TRBV20-1 | TGCAGTGCTAGTGGTCAGGGAGAGACCCAGTACTTC | CSASGQGETQYF
NA | TRBJ2-7 | NA | TRBV6-6 | TGTGCCAGCAGTTCGCGGACTTCCTACGAGCAGTACTTC | CASSSRTSYEQYF
NA | TRBJ2-1 | NA | TRBV7-9 | TGTGCCAGCAGCTTAGATCGTGGGCAGCCCTACAATGAGCAGTTCTTC | CASSLDRGQPYNEQFF
NA | TRBJ2-6 | TRBD2 | TRBV4-2 | TGTGCCAGCAGCCAAGATCAATTAGCGGGGGCGGCCTCTGGGGCCAACGTCCTGACTTTC | CASSQDQLAGAASGANVLTF
NA | TRBJ2-1 | NA | TRBV4-3 | TGCGCCAGCAGCCAAGATGGAAGGGATGGTGAGCAGTTCTTC | CASSQDGRDGEQFF
NA | TRBJ2-3 | TRBD2 | TRBV7-2 | TGTGCCCGCAGCTCGGGACTAGCGGGAGGCACAGATACGCAGTATTTT | CARSSGLAGGTDTQYF
few | TRBJ2-7 | TRBD1 | TRBV6-5 | TGTGCCAGCAGTTACGCCGGACAGGGGTGGGACGAGCAGTACTTC | CASSYAGQGWDEQYF
NA | TRBJ2-1 | NA | TRBV28 | TGTGCCAGCAGTTTAGGGGGGACCAATGAGCAGTTCTTC | CASSLGGTNEQFF
NA | TRBJ2-3 | NA | TRBV15 | TGTGCCACCAGCAGAGAGGCTGGATGGGGGGTAAATACGCAGTATTTT | CATSREAGWGVNTQYF
NA | TRBJ1-6 | TRBD1 | TRBV4-2 | TGTGCCAGCAGCCAAGAATTGGACAGGGTAGATTCACCCCTCCACTTT | CASSQELDRVDSPLHF
NA | TRBJ2-3 | TRBD2 | TRBV7-2 | TGTGCCAGCAGCTTAATGGTGGGACTAGCGGGTTCCTATAGCACAGATACGCAGTATTTT | CASSLMVGLAGSYSTDTQYF
NA | TRBJ2-7 | TRBD2 | TRBV7-2 | TGTGCCAGCAGCTTAGACTCGGTGGGGGGGTCCTACGAGCAGTACTTC | CASSLDSVGGSYEQYF
few | TRBJ2-3 | NA | TRBV4-2 | TGTGCCAGCAGCCAAGATCTGTTCCAGGGGCGGACAGATACGCAGTATTTT | CASSQDLFQGRTDTQYF
NA | TRBJ2-1 | NA | TRBV12-3/TRBV12-4 | TGTGCCAGCAGTCTCGATAGTGTTGAGCAGTTCTTC | CASSLDSVEQFF
NA | TRBJ2-5 | NA | TRBV12-3/TRBV12-4 | TGTGCCAGCAGTCCCCAGGGGGGCGGAAGGGAGACCCAGTACTTC | CASSPQGGGRETQYF
few | TRBJ2-3 | NA | TRBV6-6 | TGTGCCAGCAGTTACCCAGAATCTAGCACAGATACGCAGTATTTT | CASSYPESSTDTQYF